What follows are 12 T cell receptor beta chains derived from one specimen sequenced in a study of shared clonotypes between healthy human individuals. The naive CD8 subset, CD45RO-negative cells positively selected for CCR7, excluded terminally differentiated effector memory CD45RA+ cells. The repertoire was sequenced with immunoSEQ multiplex PCR; TCRdb's copy has only in-frame clones and lacks some. The table has 2 million to 2.5 million clones, 85% to 95% seen once. Sequenced: naive CD8+ T cells from PBMCs. These receptors were obtained from a man between 18 and 35 years old in good health. Some clones in this sample may be carry-over from other donors' samples.

The chain combines TRBV4-1 with TRBJ1-1; D is undetermined. The CDR3 sequence is 15 residues long. V was clipped by 1 base and J by 5 bases, with 14 bases between them. Germline V gene sequence: CDR1 MGHRA, CDR2 YSYEKL. The CDR3 DNA reads as TGCGCCAGCAGCCAAGTACGAGGGAGGGAGACTGAAGCTTTCTTT. This translates into CASSQVRGRETEAFF.

This chain joins TRBV27 and TRBJ2-2; 9 positions agree with TRBD2. The CDR3 is made up of 17 amino acids. Germline CDR1 MNHEY, CDR2 SMNVEV (reference sequence). J lost 4 bases, V lost 5 bases, and 11 bases had no gene match. This CDR3 reads CASSPLPSREGTGELFF. In nucleotides, the CDR3 is TGTGCCAGCAGTCCACTCCCGTCGCGGGAGGGCACCGGGGAGCTGTTTTTT.

This chain uses TRBV28 with TRBJ2-1; D is possibly TRBD1 (6 bases). There are 15 residues in the CDR3. Germline V lookup: CDR1 MDHEN, CDR2 SYDVKM. Trimming took off 3 bases at V and 4 bases at J, with 13 bases between the two ends. In DNA, the CDR3 is TGTGCCAGCAGTTTTTTCCGGACAGCATACAATGAGCAGTTCTTC. As protein: CASSFFRTAYNEQFF.

The V call is TRBV14, the J call TRBJ2-2; 9 positions agree with TRBD2. After removal of 5 bases from V and 4 bases from J, the junction contained 8 bases not matched to a gene. The CDR3 has 16 residues. Germline CDR1 reads SGHDN; CDR2 reads FVKESK. This chain's CDR3 is CASSARLADRTGELFF. The DNA for the CDR3 is TGTGCCAGCAGCGCCCGACTAGCGGACCGCACCGGGGAGCTGTTTTTT.

This chain links TRBV11-2 with TRBJ2-1; D ambiguous. This CDR3 contains 18 residues. From germline, CDR1 is SGHAT and CDR2 FQNNGV. The germline V and J ends were trimmed by 0 bases and 5 bases, with 20 bases remaining between them. The CDR3 sequence is CASSLEFGVGFPNNEQFF. CDR3 nucleotides: TGTGCCAGCAGCTTAGAATTTGGGGTTGGCTTTCCAAACAATGAGCAGTTCTTC. The full variable domain, in which reference TRBV11-2 and TRBJ2-1 provide the parts outside the CDR3, is EAGVAQSPRYKIIEKRQSVAFWCNPISGHATLYWYQQILGQGPKLLIQFQNNGVVDDSQLPKDRFSAERLKGVDSTLKIQPAKLEDSAVYLCASSLEFGVGFPNNEQFFGPGTRLTVL.

V and J are TRBV4-1 and TRBJ2-7; D gene uncertain. The germline gives CDR1 MGHRA, CDR2 YSYEKL. Trimming shortened V by 3 bases and J by 6 bases, and 15 bases separated the two germline ends. This CDR3 is built from 14 residues. The CDR3 loop is CASSQKTEWTEQYF. CDR3 DNA: TGCGCCAGCAGCCAGAAGACGGAATGGACCGAGCAGTACTTC.

The chain uses TRBV28 and TRBJ2-7, with D tentatively TRBD1 (6 bases). Trimming removed 5 bases at V and 1 base at J, with 9 bases between. The V gene's germline CDR1 is MDHEN and CDR2 SYDVKM. The CDR3 loop spans 13 amino acids. The CDR3 sequence: CASSARGSYEQYF. In nucleotides, the CDR3 is TGTGCCAGCAGTGCCAGGGGTTCCTACGAGCAGTACTTC.

The chain is built from TRBV7-9 and TRBJ2-7, with TRBD2 as a possible D gene (6 bases). Germline values: CDR1 SEHNR, CDR2 FQNEAQ (reference sequence). Between the trimmed V and J ends, which lost 5 bases and 2 bases, there was a span of 28 bases. CDR3 size: 19 residues. The CDR3 DNA is TGTGCCAGCAGCCCCACGCCGGGTAGCGGAATGTCAAATCCCTACGAGCAGTACTTC. Protein sequence: CASSPTPGSGMSNPYEQYF.

The V gene is TRBV30, the J gene TRBJ2-1, with 7 bases aligning to TRBD2. Per the germline V gene, CDR1 is GTSNPN and CDR2 is SVGIG (reference sequence). Losses at the gene ends were 8 bases for V and 4 bases for J; bases not matched to a gene: 17. CDR3 length equals 16 residues. The chain's CDR3 is CAGITSWGRVYNEQFF. CDR3 bases: TGTGCCGGGATTACCTCGTGGGGGAGGGTTTACAATGAGCAGTTCTTC.

With regard to this clone: A far larger clone is one nucleotide away, so this likely arose from a read error. The CDR3 DNA follows: TGTGCCAGCAGCTTAACAGGGGAAAGCAATCAGCCCCAGCATTTT. This gives the protein CASSLTGESNQPQHF. This chain links TRBV7-9 with TRBJ1-5; TRBD1 matches 7 bases. The CDR3 sequence is 15 residues long. Germline trimming cut 2 bases from V and 1 base from J; bases unmatched to any gene: 2. CDR1 is SEHNR and CDR2 is FQNEAQ in the germline V gene (reference sequence).

This clone was detected a few times. The chain employs TRBV19 and TRBJ2-3; D is uncertain. The CDR3 length is 14 residues. Between the trimmed V and J ends, which lost 1 base and 2 bases, there was a span of 7 bases. CDR1 and CDR2 (germline): LNHDA, SQIVND (reference sequence). CDR3 sequence: CASSIGAYTDTQYF. The DNA of the CDR3 is TGTGCCAGTAGTATAGGAGCGTACACAGATACGCAGTATTTT.

This clone has only one observation. This chain connects TRBV6-1 to TRBJ2-1; D is ambiguous. Germline CDR1 reads MNHNS; CDR2 reads SASEGT. The CDR3 consists of 14 residues. V was clipped by 8 bases and J by 1 base, with 12 bases between them. The CDR3 bases are TGTGCCAGCGCTAGGTCCCGTTCCTACAATGAGCAGTTCTTC. Translating gives CASARSRSYNEQFF.